This T cell receptor (beta chain) was recorded in a study of blood T cell repertoires in COVID-19 (dated by TCRdb to the early 2020s). With regard to the full study: Samples from collaborators originated in the United States, Italy and Spain and spanned both the acute and convalescent phases of COVID-19. Subjects who had been exposed to COVID-19, were actively infected with it, or had recovered from it provided the deeply sampled blood TCRbeta repertoires that made up the dataset. Samples were obtained from the ongoing ImmuneRACE study (first 160 participants) and from 1,200 or so subjects provided by 6 global collaborators. Where available, HLA class I and class II types were obtained from metadata supplied by the sample provider rather than from assay-based typing. The sample metadata nearly always contained a de-identified subject ID, COVID-19 status, age in years and sex. The material from the prospective study consisted of cDNA or gDNA derived from T cells, B-cell-depleted T cells, or PBMCs. A freely available public database, intended as a resource for researchers studying the immune response to SARS-CoV-2, is where the repertoires were released.

The germline V gene (reference sequence) gives CDR1 as SEHNR and CDR2 as FQNEAQ. V is clipped by 1 base and J by 8 bases, and the sequence between their germline boundaries is 13 bases long. The CDR3 covers 14 residues, taking in both the cysteine and the phenylalanine. Here the CDR3 DNA is all that survives: 42 bases in frame from base 1. What the work shows at the level of the full study, not this receptor alone: The amount of clinical and demographic metadata varied by source and participant and was provided uncurated.

Participants in the prospective study were enrolled through a virtual design, were aged roughly 18 to 95 years, and lived in roughly 24 United States geographic areas. In the prospective study, cohorts were assigned on the basis of participant-reported clinical history obtained from a screening survey and a study questionnaire. Recovered participants in ImmuneRACE Cohort 3 were defined as having two consecutive negative NP/OP PCR tests, clearance from a healthcare professional, or resolution of symptoms. In the prospective study, whole blood, serum and a nasopharyngeal or oropharyngeal swab were collected from each participant by mobile phlebotomists. Additional blood draws and questionnaires over a 2-month period could optionally be provided by prospective study participants. Before DNA extraction, blood samples from the prospective study were shipped at room temperature or frozen. TCRbeta CDR3 regions were amplified from genomic DNA by means of the immunoSEQ Assay, a bias-controlled multiplex PCR. From the authors' description of their analysis: The number of nucleated cells in each sample was estimated from the amplification of reference gene primers within the assay. Sequence reads were collapsed and filtered to measure the absolute abundance of every unique TCRbeta CDR3 rearrangement. Productive Simpson clonality was computed per sample as the square root of Simpson's diversity index over productive rearrangements. Sourced from immuneACCESS, this table was stored by TCRdb with only in-frame sequences that have V and J called. A share of the clones is absent; for the studies checked, an unresolved V gene accounts for under half, and the remainder has no known explanation. The V and J calls and clone size come from that table; D and trimming were worked out from the DNA. This sample lists fewer than 250,000 clones; about 80% were detected once. The ten largest clones add up to approximately 1.8% of the sample.

About this clone itself: No cognate antigen has been identified for it. It has no much larger one-base neighbor in the sample; base qualities were not kept.

This receptor was taken from a man in his 60s who had recovered from COVID-19. The rearrangement joined TRBV7-9 to TRBJ2-3; the D gene is not confidently resolved. The sample taken for sequencing was PBMCs or T cells enriched from blood (not recorded which). The DNA sequence is as follows: TGTGCCAGCAGCTTAGGCCACTCCCCGGGTACGCAGTATTTT. This is translated as CASSLGHSPGTQYF.